The next 29 T cell receptor beta chains were all read from a single sample in a study of T cell responses to AZD1222 COVID-19 vaccine. Measured with immunoSEQ multiplex PCR; TCRdb has only the in-frame clones, and not every one. Seen here are some 130,000 clones, roughly 90% observed once, and the top ten hold 1.5% to 2%. The sample here was peripheral blood, taken on day 0 of AZD1222 vaccination. The receptor source for this set is an adult in good health.

This chain links TRBV28 with TRBJ1-5; D is possibly TRBD1 (5 bases). Germline V gives CDR1 MDHEN, CDR2 SYDVKM. This CDR3 has 16 amino acids. V shed 3 bases and J shed 6 bases, with 18 bases lying between them. CDR3 sequence reads: CASSLHLGGEGQPQHF. In DNA form, the CDR3 reads TGTGCCAGCAGTTTGCACTTGGGAGGGGAGGGTCAGCCCCAGCATTTT.

The chain uses TRBV27 and TRBJ1-1; perhaps TRBD1 as D (6 bases). Germline values: CDR1 MNHEY, CDR2 SMNVEV (reference sequence). Trimming shortened V by 5 bases and J by 2 bases, and 15 bases separated the two germline ends. The CDR3 extends over 15 amino acids. The CDR3 region has the DNA TGTGCCAGCAGTGGACACAGGGCCCTTAACACTGAAGCTTTCTTT. As protein: CASSGHRALNTEAFF.

A single count supports this clone. The chain uses TRBV12-5 and TRBJ2-1; 7 nucleotides match TRBD2. V dropped 1 base and J dropped 3; count of bases not matched to a gene: 15. Germline V CDR1 and CDR2: LGHNT, FRNRAP. This CDR3 has 19 residues. CDR3: CASGLGRDGEVAGYNEQFF. CDR3 bases: TGTGCTAGTGGTTTGGGCCGGGACGGGGAGGTAGCGGGCTACAATGAGCAGTTCTTC.

J is TRBJ1-6 and V is TRBV28; D possibly corresponds to TRBD1 (5 bases). V dropped 6 bases and J dropped 9 bases, with 21 bases sitting between them. Germline V gives CDR1 MDHEN, CDR2 SYDVKM. The CDR3 is 16 residues long. CDR3 sequence (DNA): TGTGCCAGCAGCCTTAACCAAGCAGTGGGACTTTCACCCCTCCACTTT. Residues: CASSLNQAVGLSPLHF.

The chain uses TRBV7-8 and TRBJ2-7; tentatively, D is TRBD1 or TRBD2 (5 bases each). The CDR3 runs to 15 residues. Looked up from germline, CDR1 is SGHVS and CDR2 is FQNEAQ. V shed 5 bases and J shed 3 bases, with 17 bases lying between them. The chain's CDR3 is CASSLRLRDLYEQYF. In nucleotides, the CDR3 is TGTGCCAGCAGCCTCCGTCTCCGGGACCTCTACGAGCAGTACTTC.

The chain recombines TRBV15 with TRBJ1-6; the D is unclear. Trimming shortened V by 0 bases and J by 14 bases, and 14 bases separated the two germline ends. CDR3 length: 14 residues. CDR1 and CDR2 (germline): LNHNV, YYDKDF (reference sequence). In nucleotides, the CDR3 is TGTGCCACCAGCAGAGAAAAGGGTCTGAGCTCCCTCCACTTT. This encodes CATSREKGLSSLHF.

The gene calls are TRBV6-5 and TRBJ1-2; 7 nucleotides match TRBD1. Germline CDR1 reads MNHEY; CDR2 reads SVGAGI. The CDR3 runs 12 residues. V was pared by 6 bases and J by 7 bases, with 5 bases of the junction left unmatched. For the CDR3, the DNA is TGTGCCAGCAGCGGGACAGCGGGTGGCTACACCTTC. Translation: CASSGTAGGYTF.

This clone was detected only once. In nucleotides, the CDR3 is TGTGCCTGTGGGGGAGGCCGCAATAATTCACCCCTCCACTTT. Its protein is CACGGGRNNSPLHF. The V call is TRBV14, the J call TRBJ1-6, with a tentative D call TRBD1 (5 bases). Trimming cost V 11 bases and J 5 bases, with 16 bases left between them. The CDR3 runs to 14 residues. Germline lookup yields CDR1 SGHDN and CDR2 FVKESK.

This clone was found a few times. The chain couples TRBV5-6 to TRBJ1-6; D is uncertain. Germline CDR1 SGHDT, CDR2 YYEEEE. The V end lost 4 bases, the J end lost 0 bases, and 11 bases lay between the germline ends. The CDR3 has 16 amino acids. In DNA, the CDR3 is TGTGCCAGCAGCCGACTAATGAGCTCCTATAATTCACCCCTCCACTTT. As protein: CASSRLMSSYNSPLHF. Full variable domain (remainder filled in from reference TRBV5-6 and TRBJ1-6): DAGVTQSPTHLIKTRGQQVTLRCSPKSGHDTVSWYQQALGQGPQFIFQYYEEEERQRGNFPDRFSGHQFPNYSSELNVNALLLGDSALYLCASSRLMSSYNSPLHFGNGTRLTVT.

This sequence joins TRBV27 and TRBJ1-5; TRBD1 might be the D (5 bases). V was clipped by 5 bases and J by 1 base, with 18 bases between them. Germline CDR1 is MNHEY and CDR2 is SMNVEV (reference sequence). This CDR3 contains 17 residues. The CDR3 sequence: CASSLESGRSSNQPQHF. CDR3 sequence (DNA): TGTGCCAGCAGTCTTGAGTCAGGGCGGAGCAGCAATCAGCCCCAGCATTTT.

V usage is TRBV3-1 (or the pseudogene TRBV3-2) and J usage is TRBJ1-2; tentatively, D is TRBD1 (6 bases). CDR3 length equals 16 residues. Trimming took off 4 bases at V and 8 bases at J, with 23 bases between the two ends. CDR1 and CDR2 (germline): LGHDT, YNNKEL (reference sequence). For the CDR3, the DNA is TGTGCCAGCAGCCCAAAACCAAAGGGACACCTGGAGGGCTACACCTTC. Translating gives CASSPKPKGHLEGYTF.

The chain has TRBV21-1 and TRBJ1-4. TRBV21-1 is a pseudogene locus. The CDR3 length is 19 residues. CDR3 in amino acids: CASSKYRQRVNATNEKLFF. The CDR3 DNA reads as TGTGCCAGCAGCAAATATAGACAGAGGGTCAACGCAACTAATGAAAAACTGTTTTTT.

The rearrangement uses TRBV6-5 and TRBJ1-1; D is perhaps TRBD1 (6 bases). Germline V CDR1 and CDR2: MNHEY, SVGAGI. This CDR3 spans 14 amino acids. V was trimmed by 4 bases and J by 1 base, leaving 10 bases between them. CDR3: CASSSRGQNTEAFF. The CDR3 coding sequence is TGTGCCAGCAGTTCCCGGGGGCAGAACACTGAAGCTTTCTTT.

The chain couples TRBV20-1 to TRBJ1-1; maybe TRBD1 (5 bases). CDR3 length: 15 amino acids. Germline loops: CDR1 DFQATT, CDR2 SNEGSKA (reference sequence). Between the trimmed V and J ends, which lost 3 bases and 2 bases, there was a span of 16 bases. CDR3 in amino acids: CSASVAREGNTEAFF. The CDR3 bases are TGCAGTGCTAGTGTTGCCAGGGAAGGAAACACTGAAGCTTTCTTT.

The J gene is TRBJ2-2, the V gene TRBV5-8; possibly TRBD1 for D (6 bases). This CDR3 has 15 residues. The V gene lost 4 bases and the J gene lost 2 bases, with 12 bases spanning the gap. In germline, CDR1 is SGHTS, CDR2 YDEGEE. The CDR3 DNA follows: TGTGCCAGCAGCGGGCAGGGGACCAACACCGGGGAGCTGTTTTTT. As protein: CASSGQGTNTGELFF.

The J gene is TRBJ2-4, the V gene TRBV4-1; tentatively, D is TRBD1 (6 bases). This CDR3 is built from 21 residues. With 3 bases removed from V and 8 bases from J, the gap between germline ends came to 35 bases. The germline V gene encodes CDR1 MGHRA and CDR2 YSYEKL. CDR3 sequence (DNA): TGCGCCAGCAGCCACCTGGGGGCAGGGAAGCGCCTGGGGATAGGGAATGACATTCAGTACTTC. This codes for CASSHLGAGKRLGIGNDIQYF.

The chain recombines TRBV7-9 with TRBJ1-6; 7 bases align to TRBD1. After removal of 5 bases from V and 5 bases from J, the junction contained 9 bases not matched to a gene. The CDR3 length is 16 residues. From germline, CDR1 is SEHNR and CDR2 FQNEAQ (reference sequence). Here the CDR3 DNA reads TGTGCCAGCAGCGGGAAGACAGGGACCGATAATTCACCCCTCCACTTT. This codes for CASSGKTGTDNSPLHF.

This clone was seen a single time. V and J are TRBV7-9 and TRBJ2-2, with D unclear. Germline V gene lookup returns CDR1 SEHNR and CDR2 FQNEAQ (reference sequence). This CDR3 contains 14 residues. Trimming shortened V by 4 bases and J by 1 base, and 7 bases separated the two germline ends. The CDR3 loop reads CASSSLRNTGELFF. CDR3 DNA sequence: TGTGCCAGCAGCTCATTAAGGAACACCGGGGAGCTGTTTTTT.

This clone was seen only once. The chain has TRBV12-3 or TRBV12-4 and TRBJ1-5, with D hard to call. The CDR3 contains 12 residues. Trimming cost V 5 bases and J 5 bases, with 7 bases left between them. The CDR3 sequence is CASSRPYQPQHF. CDR3 DNA: TGTGCCAGCAGTCGCCCGTATCAGCCCCAGCATTTT.

The gene calls are TRBV11-2 and TRBJ2-6; 9 nucleotides match TRBD1. Germline CDR1 SGHAT, CDR2 FQNNGV. The CDR3 contains 18 residues. The V segment lost 5 bases and the J segment 0 bases; nucleotides outside the gene matches: 8. As DNA, the CDR3 is TGTGCCAGCAGCCGACAGGGGGGCCCCCCCTCTGGGGCCAACGTCCTGACTTTC. Amino acid sequence: CASSRQGGPPSGANVLTF. Combining the CDR3 with reference TRBV11-2 and TRBJ2-6 gives the whole variable domain EAGVAQSPRYKIIEKRQSVAFWCNPISGHATLYWYQQILGQGPKLLIQFQNNGVVDDSQLPKDRFSAERLKGVDSTLKIQPAKLEDSAVYLCASSRQGGPPSGANVLTFGAGSRLTVL.

The chain uses TRBV6-5 and TRBJ2-7; TRBD1 matches 10 bases. The CDR3 is 14 amino acids. V lost 6 bases, J lost 2 bases, and 4 bases stayed unmatched. Per germline, CDR1 MNHEY and CDR2 SVGAGI. CDR3 region: CASRGTGAPYEQYF. The DNA of the CDR3 is TGTGCCAGCAGGGGGACAGGGGCGCCCTACGAGCAGTACTTC.

The chain is built from TRBV6-5 and TRBJ1-5, with 8 positions matching TRBD1. The V gene end was trimmed by 2 bases and the J gene end by 5 bases; junction bases not matched to a gene: 2. The CDR3 loop spans 14 amino acids. CDR1 is MNHEY, CDR2 SVGAGI, per germline. The chain's CDR3 is CASSYPTGDQPQHF. CDR3 bases: TGTGCCAGCAGTTACCCGACAGGGGATCAGCCCCAGCATTTT.

The genes are TRBV6-2 or TRBV6-3 and TRBJ1-1; TRBD1 might be the D (6 bases). Per germline, CDR1 MNHEY and CDR2 SVGEGT. V shed 0 bases and J shed 5 bases, with 13 bases lying between them. CDR3 length equals 15 residues. In nucleotides, the CDR3 is TGTGCCAGCAGTTACTCTTCGGGGGCGCGAACTGAAGCTTTCTTT. This sequence encodes CASSYSSGARTEAFF.

The chain is built from TRBV7-8 and TRBJ1-1; no clear D gene. V lost 4 bases and J 10 bases, leaving 28 bases between the germline ends. This CDR3 contains 17 residues. CDR1 is SGHVS and CDR2 is FQNEAQ in the germline V gene. CDR3 in amino acids: CASSSSTVALLDRVAFF. As DNA, the CDR3 is TGTGCCAGCAGCTCCAGCACGGTGGCCCTCCTCGATCGTGTAGCTTTCTTT. Based on the CDR3 plus reference TRBV7-8 and TRBJ1-1, the full variable domain is GAGVSQSPRYKVAKRGQDVALRCDPISGHVSLFWYQQALGQGPEFLTYFQNEAQLDKSGLPSDRFFAERPEGSVSTLKIQRTQQEDSAVYLCASSSSTVALLDRVAFFGQGTRLTVV.

This clone has only a few counts. The chain joins TRBV5-4 to TRBJ2-5; D unresolved. CDR3 size: 14 residues. CDR1 is SGHNT, CDR2 YYREEE, per germline (reference sequence). Trimming took off 2 bases at V and 3 bases at J, with 11 bases between the two ends. The CDR3 here is CASSLTRREETQYF. Written as DNA, the CDR3 is TGTGCCAGCAGCTTAACGCGTCGGGAAGAGACCCAGTACTTC.

The V gene is TRBV28, the J gene TRBJ1-5; no reliable D call. The ends were cut back, 4 bases at V and 0 bases at J, with 13 bases in the middle. This CDR3 spans 16 amino acids. Germline CDR1 and CDR2: MDHEN and SYDVKM. The CDR3 DNA reads TGTGCCAGCAGTTCCTATCCTCGGACTAGCAATCAGCCCCAGCATTTT. This codes for CASSSYPRTSNQPQHF.

This sequence joins TRBV4-2 and TRBJ2-1; 14 bases agree with TRBD2. The length of the CDR3 is 21 residues. J was trimmed by 0 bases and V by 0 bases; bases with no gene match: 10. Germline values: CDR1 LGHNA, CDR2 YNFKEQ. CDR3 sequence reads: CASSQDPGLAGGRSSYNEQFF. DNA for the CDR3: TGTGCCAGCAGCCAAGACCCCGGACTAGCGGGAGGCCGGAGCTCCTACAATGAGCAGTTCTTC.

The J gene is TRBJ2-3, the V gene TRBV7-7; D call uncertain. CDR1 and CDR2 (germline): SSHAT, FNYEAQ (reference sequence). CDR3 size: 13 residues. V shed 5 bases and J shed 2 bases, with 8 bases lying between them. This chain's CDR3 is CASSIGTTDTQYF. The DNA for the CDR3 is TGTGCCAGCAGCATCGGAACCACAGATACGCAGTATTTT.

The chain links TRBV2 to TRBJ2-2; TRBD2 agrees at 8 bases. Germline V gives CDR1 SNHLY, CDR2 FYNNEI. The CDR3 loop spans 16 amino acids. V lost 3 bases and J lost 3; bases outside the gene matches: 6. CDR3 DNA sequence: TGTGCCAGCAGTGATGCGGGGGGCCCTTACACCGGGGAGCTGTTTTTT. It is translated as CASSDAGGPYTGELFF.